The text below deals with one T cell receptor (beta chain). What it binds is not known. This sample was included in a study of T cell responses to AZD1222 COVID-19 vaccine. Study background: Second-dose groups at about 4 or about 12 weeks were pooled. Study-wide results and caveats: Most donors were white British, females outnumbered males, and clonal diversity was possibly underestimated.

The CDR3 extends over 16 amino acids. J gave up 0 bases and V 5 bases, and 7 bases lay outside the gene matches. From germline, CDR1 is SGHTA and CDR2 FQGNSA. Produced via immunoSEQ multiplex PCR; TCRdb's table is partial and in-frame only. The data show about 150,000 clones, around 94% seen once. This rearrangement joins TRBV7-2 to TRBJ1-3, with TRBD1 matching 7 bases. The sequences come from peripheral blood, collected on day 0 of AZD1222 vaccination. This TCR was recovered from an adult in good health. This CDR3 reads CASSRRQGPSGNTIYF. The CDR3 region has the DNA TGTGCCAGCAGCCGTAGACAGGGACCCTCTGGAAACACCATATATTTT.